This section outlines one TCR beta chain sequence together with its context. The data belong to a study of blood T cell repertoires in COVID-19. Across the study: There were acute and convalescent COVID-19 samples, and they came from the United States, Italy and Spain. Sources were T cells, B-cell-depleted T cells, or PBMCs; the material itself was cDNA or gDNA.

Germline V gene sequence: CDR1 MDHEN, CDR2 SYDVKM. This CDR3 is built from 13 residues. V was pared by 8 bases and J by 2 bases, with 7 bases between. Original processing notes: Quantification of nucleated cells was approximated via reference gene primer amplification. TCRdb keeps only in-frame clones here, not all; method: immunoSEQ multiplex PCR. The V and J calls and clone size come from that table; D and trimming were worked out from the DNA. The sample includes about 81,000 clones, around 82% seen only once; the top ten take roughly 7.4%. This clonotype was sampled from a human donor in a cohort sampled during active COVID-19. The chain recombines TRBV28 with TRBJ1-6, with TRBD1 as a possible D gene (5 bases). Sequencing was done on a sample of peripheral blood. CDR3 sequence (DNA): TGTGCCAGCTTGGACACCTATAATTCACCCCTCCACTTT. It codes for CASLDTYNSPLHF. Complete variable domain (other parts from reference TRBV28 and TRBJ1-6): DVKVTQSSRYLVKRTGEKVFLECVQDMDHENMFWYRQDPGLGLRLIYFSYDVKMKEKGDIPEGYSVSREKKERFSLILESASTNQTSMYLCASLDTYNSPLHFGNGTRLTVT.